This T cell receptor (beta chain) was recovered during a study of blood T cell repertoires in COVID-19. This clone showed up just once. Germline V gene data show CDR1 as MDHEN and CDR2 as SYDVKM. The CDR3 is made up of 15 amino acids. J gave up 8 bases and V 4 bases, and 7 bases lay outside the gene matches. How the authors handled the data: Nucleated cell number was recorded as an estimate derived from reference gene primer amplification. Sequenced by immunoSEQ multiplex PCR; TCRdb stores in-frame clones only, minus some. V, J and clone size were drawn from that table, and D and trimming were deduced from the DNA. The repertoire has about half a million clones, 70% to 90% of them found once; the top ten carry approximately 2.9%.

The sequence was obtained from a human donor in a cohort sampled during active COVID-19. Sequencing used peripheral blood. This sequence joins TRBV28 and TRBJ2-2; 10 nucleotides line up with TRBD2. CDR3 sequence reads: CASSSASGRGGELFF. DNA of the CDR3: TGTGCCAGCAGTTCTGCTAGCGGGAGAGGTGGGGAGCTGTTTTTT.